Below, 20 T cell receptor beta chains from the same sample are listed, as sequenced in a study of graft-versus-host responses after intestinal transplantation. Some clones are missing from TCRdb's copy, which holds only in-frame ones; the method was immunoSEQ multiplex PCR. The data hold thousands of clones, with roughly 31% observed a single time. The source material was alloreactive CD4+ T cells from a mixed lymphocyte reaction culture, sampled before intestinal transplant. Subset reported: CFSE-low proliferating T cells sorted from approximately 6-day pre-transplant mixed lymphocyte reaction (GvH or HvG direction). Receptors were obtained from a human patient who received an intestinal transplant.

This clone was counted between two and nine times. The genes are TRBV21-1 and TRBJ2-2; whether TRBD2, the table's D call, matches the DNA was not checked. TRBV21-1 represents a pseudogene. CDR3 length: 16 amino acids. The CDR3 DNA is TGTGCCAGCAGCAAAAGAGCTGGAGGAGGGGCCGGGGAGCTGTTTTTT. Its protein product is CASSKRAGGGAGELFF.

This clone was seen a handful of times. Its ends do not fully match the called genes, so a read error is possible. V is TRBV28 and J is TRBJ1-6, with D possibly being TRBD1 (5 bases). This CDR3 is 15 amino acids long. The germline CDR1 and CDR2 sequences are MDHEN and SYDVKM. In nucleotides, the CDR3 is TGTGCCAGCAGGGAAAAGGGGAATTGGAATTCCCCCCTCCACTTT. It encodes CASREKGNWNSPLHF.

This clone was counted only a few times. The chain is built from TRBV7-2 and TRBJ2-1, with TRBD2 matching over 13 bases. After removal of 7 bases from V and 7 bases from J, the junction contained 10 bases not matched to a gene. The CDR3 has 16 residues. Germline-derived CDR1 and CDR2 are SGHTA and FQGNSA. The CDR3 region has the DNA TGTGCCAGCACCCCAACAAGACTAGCGGGAGGAAATGAGCAGTTCTTC. Its translation: CASTPTRLAGGNEQFF.

A few counts support this clone. The V gene is TRBV7-9, the J gene TRBJ2-7; TRBD2 is a possible D gene (6 bases). The germline V gene encodes CDR1 SEHNR and CDR2 FQNEAQ (reference sequence). CDR3 length: 15 residues. V was pared by 5 bases and J by 7 bases, with 21 bases between. This CDR3 is CASSPRQHLAGEQYF. DNA for the CDR3: TGTGCCAGCAGCCCCCGCCAACACCTGGCGGGGGAGCAGTACTTC.

This clone turned up a few times. This sequence joins TRBV5-1 and TRBJ2-5, with 7 bases aligning to TRBD1. The CDR3 totals 15 residues. V lost 5 bases to trimming and J lost 5 bases; unmatched junction nucleotides: 12. Germline-derived CDR1 and CDR2 are SGHRS and YFSETQ. The CDR3, as DNA: TGCGCCAGCAGACAAACAGGAATGGACAGGGAGACCCAGTACTTC. Translation gives CASRQTGMDRETQYF.

The chain has TRBV9 and TRBJ2-7; TRBD1 aligns across 8 bases. The V segment lost 4 bases and the J segment 2 bases; nucleotides outside the gene matches: 8. The CDR3 consists of 15 residues. The germline gives CDR1 SGDLS, CDR2 YYNGEE. The CDR3 loop reads CASSTSQGGPYEQYF. The CDR3, as DNA: TGTGCCAGCAGCACTTCACAGGGGGGACCCTACGAGCAGTACTTC.

CDR3 residues: CASSLQGTGNTIYF. In nucleotides, the CDR3 is TGTGCCAGCAGCTTGCAGGGAACTGGAAACACCATATATTTT. The chain links TRBV7-8 to TRBJ1-3, with D maybe TRBD1 (5 bases). CDR1 is SGHVS, CDR2 FQNEAQ, per germline. The CDR3 spans 14 residues. Trimming stripped 3 bases from V and 2 bases from J, with 8 bases between.

This clone was detected a few times. V and J are TRBV6-6 and TRBJ1-6; D unclear. Germline loops: CDR1 MNHNY, CDR2 SVGAGI (reference sequence). The CDR3 is 14 residues long. V was shortened by 0 bases and J by 10 bases, with 10 bases between the two germline ends. CDR3 in DNA: TGTGCCAGCAGTTACTCCGCACGGGAATCACCCCTCCACTTT. It translates to CASSYSARESPLHF.

This clone is medium-sized in the sample. The chain employs TRBV19 and TRBJ1-4; 9 bases fit TRBD1. The CDR3 loop spans 13 amino acids. Germline values: CDR1 LNHDA, CDR2 SQIVND (reference sequence). V trimming: 9 bases; J trimming: 10 bases; junction bases outside the gene matches: 9. The CDR3 region is CASTDRGRGKLFF. Written as DNA, the CDR3 is TGTGCCAGCACCGACAGGGGGAGAGGAAAACTGTTTTTT.

This rearrangement joins TRBV11-2 to TRBJ2-1; 13 nucleotides match TRBD2. The CDR3 spans 18 residues. Germline values: CDR1 SGHAT, CDR2 FQNNGV. V shed 2 bases, J shed 4 bases, and the junction held 8 bases outside the gene matches. Here the CDR3 DNA reads TGTGCCAGCAGCTTACGTCGAACTAGCGGGAGGGGTTACAATGAGCAGTTCTTC. Its protein is CASSLRRTSGRGYNEQFF.

This clone was observed a few times. This chain uses TRBV5-1 with TRBJ1-1; the D gene is possibly TRBD1 (5 bases). The V end was cut by 6 bases, the J end by 1 base, with 19 bases between. Germline CDR1 is SGHRS and CDR2 is YFSETQ. This CDR3 has 16 residues. DNA for the CDR3: TGCGCCAGCAAAGGGGTGGCAGGGCCCGGGAACACTGAAGCTTTCTTT. The encoded protein is CASKGVAGPGNTEAFF.

This clone was found a few times. The chain uses TRBV7-8 and TRBJ2-1; D is possibly TRBD2 (5 bases). The CDR3 spans 13 residues. V lost 8 bases, J lost 1 base, and 9 bases lay in between. Per the germline V gene, CDR1 is SGHVS and CDR2 is FQNEAQ. This CDR3 is CASVGSSYNEQFF. CDR3 in DNA: TGTGCCAGCGTTGGGAGTTCCTACAATGAGCAGTTCTTC. The full variable domain, completed using reference TRBV7-8 and TRBJ2-1, is GAGVSQSPRYKVAKRGQDVALRCDPISGHVSLFWYQQALGQGPEFLTYFQNEAQLDKSGLPSDRFFAERPEGSVSTLKIQRTQQEDSAVYLCASVGSSYNEQFFGPGTRLTVL.

This clone was counted only a few times. CDR3 in amino acids: CASRPKGQTNWWDNQPQHF. The CDR3 DNA sequence: TGTGCCAGCAGACCAAAGGGACAGACTAATTGGTGGGACAATCAGCCCCAGCATTTT. This chain connects TRBV2 to TRBJ1-5; the match to TRBD1 covers 7 bases. Germline-derived CDR1 and CDR2 are SNHLY and FYNNEI. This CDR3 region has 19 residues. Trimming at V came to 6 bases and at J to 3 bases, leaving 20 bases not matched to a gene.

This clone appeared a few times. This chain joins TRBV11-2 and TRBJ1-2; 10 positions agree with TRBD1. CDR3 length: 14 residues. J gave up 7 bases and V 0 bases, and 2 bases lay outside the gene matches. The germline V gene has CDR1 SGHAT and CDR2 FQNNGV. The CDR3 region is CASSLEDRGSGYTF. CDR3 coding DNA: TGTGCCAGCAGCTTAGAGGACAGGGGGTCTGGCTACACCTTC.

The rearrangement uses TRBV14 and TRBJ1-2, with D hard to call. Germline V CDR1 and CDR2: SGHDN, FVKESK. The CDR3 is 15 residues long. The ends were cut back, 4 bases at V and 1 base at J, with 13 bases in the middle. The CDR3 sequence: CASSPLQHSNYGYTF. The CDR3 DNA follows: TGTGCCAGCAGCCCGCTCCAGCACAGTAACTATGGCTACACCTTC.

This clone turned up a few times. The chain uses TRBV6-1 and TRBJ1-5; D is ambiguous. This CDR3 spans 18 amino acids. Trimming took 2 bases from V and 2 from J, leaving 19 bases between them. The germline CDR1 and CDR2 sequences are MNHNS and SASEGT. CDR3 protein: CASSERVRAGWGNQPQHF. The CDR3 nucleotides are TGTGCCAGCAGTGAACGAGTGAGGGCGGGATGGGGCAATCAGCCCCAGCATTTT.

By frequency in the sample, this clone is medium-sized. The same CDR3 is also encoded by other DNA sequences in this sample. The chain recombines TRBV28 with TRBJ2-1; TRBD2 is a possible D gene (7 bases). The germline gives CDR1 MDHEN, CDR2 SYDVKM. Trimming removed 4 bases from V and 4 bases from J, with 11 bases in between. The length of the CDR3 is 14 residues. The CDR3 region is CASSSGGHYNEQFF. In DNA form, the CDR3 reads TGTGCCAGCAGTTCGGGGGGACATTACAATGAGCAGTTCTTC.

About this clone itself: The same CDR3 is also encoded by other DNA sequences in this sample. This sequence joins TRBV6-1 and TRBJ2-7, with 8 bases fitting TRBD1. CDR1 is MNHNS, CDR2 SASEGT, per germline. The J segment lost 1 base and the V segment lost 6 bases, leaving 8 bases of the junction unmatched. The CDR3 has 15 amino acids. Here the CDR3 DNA reads TGTGCCAGCAGACCTGCCACAGGGGGGTCCTACGAGCAGTACTTC. Its translation is CASRPATGGSYEQYF.

The V call is TRBV7-9, the J call TRBJ2-3, with 9 bases fitting TRBD2. Germline V gives CDR1 SEHNR, CDR2 FQNEAQ (reference sequence). The CDR3 contains 18 residues. Trimming took 2 bases from V and 4 from J; bases not matched to a gene: 13. Here the CDR3 DNA reads TGTGCCAGCAGCTTAAGAAGCGGGAGGCTACCGTGGGCAGATACGCAGTATTTT. This sequence encodes CASSLRSGRLPWADTQYF.

The rearrangement joins TRBV27 to TRBJ2-7; D may be TRBD1 (7 bases). CDR1 and CDR2 (germline): MNHEY, SMNVEV (reference sequence). This CDR3 is 14 amino acids long. Trimming left V 5 bases short and J 4 bases short, with 15 bases between. DNA of the CDR3: TGTGCCAGCAGTCGCGCCCCAGGGGGGTACGAGCAGTACTTC. It is translated as CASSRAPGGYEQYF.